The 11 T cell receptor beta chains presented below share a single source sample, sequenced in a study of Graves' ophthalmopathy and Graves' hyperthyroidism (dated by TCRdb to between 2017 and 2018). Instrument on record: Illumina HiSeq 2000. For repertoire sequencing, TCR beta CDR3 regions were amplified from RNA transcripts. HTBI primers and the Qiagen OneStep RT-PCR kit were used in a first-round RT-PCR, which was followed by a second-round multiplex PCR, size selection and purification. TCRdb's own reprocessing of the public reads used fastp at Q25 and MiXCR and kept productive beta chains. Each CDR3 protein gets just one entry, which takes the most common genes and DNA from the rows behind it. This sample lists about 390,000 distinct CDR3 sequences; approximately 15% were detected once. Roughly 7% of the sample comes from the top ten. The specimen was peripheral blood. The receptors derive from a young woman with stable Graves' hyperthyroidism. Donor details come from another sample of the same person, matched by shared clones.

The chain uses TRBV5-6 and TRBJ1-3, with D unclear. Germline V lookup: CDR1 SGHDT, CDR2 YYEEEE. V was pared by 2 bases and J by 1 base, with 7 bases between. This CDR3 region has 14 residues. CDR3 nucleotide sequence: TGTGCCAGCAGCTTAGCAGAGTCTGGAAACACCATATATTTT. Its protein is CASSLAESGNTIYF. Complete variable domain (other parts from reference TRBV5-6 and TRBJ1-3): DAGVTQSPTHLIKTRGQQVTLRCSPKSGHDTVSWYQQALGQGPQFIFQYYEEEERQRGNFPDRFSGHQFPNYSSELNVNALLLGDSALYLCASSLAESGNTIYFGEGSWLTVV.

This clonotype was seen many times. The chain links TRBV19 to TRBJ1-1, with a weak D call TRBD1 (5 bases). The CDR3 spans 13 residues. The V gene lost 5 bases and the J gene lost 4 bases, with 11 bases spanning the gap. The V gene's germline CDR1 is LNHDA and CDR2 SQIVND (reference sequence). DNA of the CDR3: TGTGCCAGTAGTTTTGGGGGTACCACTGAAGCTTTCTTT. It specifies CASSFGGTTEAFF.

The chain is built from TRBV28 and TRBJ1-1; 7 positions match TRBD1. Trimming cost V 1 base and J 8 bases; bases outside gene matches: 1. Germline values: CDR1 MDHEN, CDR2 SYDVKM. CDR3 length: 12 amino acids. As DNA, the CDR3 is TGTGCCAGCAGTTTATTGGACAGGGAAGCTTTCTTT. This gives the protein CASSLLDREAFF.

This clonotype showed up many times. The chain has TRBV11-3 and TRBJ1-1, with a weak D call TRBD1 (6 bases). The germline V and J ends were trimmed by 5 bases and 3 bases, with 16 bases remaining between them. Germline assignment: CDR1 SGHNT and CDR2 YENEEA. This CDR3 is 15 amino acids long. CDR3 amino acids: CASSLNAGTHTEAFF. The CDR3 DNA reads as TGTGCCAGCAGCCTAAACGCCGGGACACACACTGAAGCTTTCTTT.

This clonotype was recorded at least ten times. The chain has TRBV29-1 and TRBJ1-3, with unresolved D. The CDR3 covers 14 residues. CDR1 and CDR2 from the germline V gene are SQVTM and ANQGSEA. Between the trimmed V and J ends, which lost 4 bases and 2 bases, there was a span of 12 bases. The CDR3 reads CSVGRGEAGNTIYF. The CDR3 DNA sequence: TGCAGCGTTGGGCGGGGTGAGGCTGGAAACACCATATATTTT. The entire variable domain, with the rest obtained from reference TRBV29-1 and TRBJ1-3, is as follows: SAVISQKPSRDICQRGTSLTIQCQVDSQVTMMFWYRQQPGQSLTLIATANQGSEATYESGFVIDKFPISRPNLTFSTLTVSNMSPEDSSIYLCSVGRGEAGNTIYFGEGSWLTVV.

This clonotype was seen at least ten times. The V call is TRBV11-2, the J call TRBJ2-7, with D perhaps matching TRBD1 or TRBD2 (5 bases each). CDR1 and CDR2 (germline): SGHAT, FQNNGV. The CDR3 has 15 residues. V lost 0 bases to trimming and J lost 3 bases, with 12 bases between them. CDR3 sequence: CASSLEGAGRYEQYF. CDR3 DNA: TGTGCCAGCAGCTTAGAGGGAGCAGGGCGCTACGAGCAGTACTTC.

A few counts support this clonotype. This rearrangement joins TRBV7-6 to TRBJ2-5; no clear D. CDR1 is SGHVS and CDR2 is FNYEAQ in the germline V gene. The CDR3 runs 14 residues. Trimming stripped 8 bases from V and 7 bases from J, with 20 bases between. The CDR3 region has the DNA TGTGCCAGCGGGTCTCCTTTTGCACCCGGGACCCAGTACTTC. As protein: CASGSPFAPGTQYF.

This clonotype came up many times. CDR3 nucleotide sequence: TGTGCCAGCAGTTACTCAGGACTAGCGGGGGGGCCAGGGGAGCCCCAGTACTTC. Protein product: CASSYSGLAGGPGEPQYF. The chain uses TRBV6-2 or TRBV6-3 and TRBJ2-5; the match to TRBD2 covers 15 bases. The CDR3 spans 18 residues. The germline gives CDR1 MNHEY, CDR2 SVGEGT. The junction had 11 bases not matched to a gene; V was cut back by 0 bases and J by 9 bases.

Points on this clonotype: Relative to the germline gene, one junction end is altered; a read error may explain this. The chain couples TRBV2 to TRBJ1-1; possibly TRBD1 for D (5 bases). Germline assignment: CDR1 SNHLY and CDR2 FYNNEI. The CDR3 extends over 11 amino acids. CDR3 DNA sequence: TGTGCCAGCCGGAGGGGCTCTGAAGCTTGCTTT. Encoded protein: CASRRGSEACF.

This clonotype was seen many times. The genes are TRBV24-1 and TRBJ2-5; perhaps TRBD2 as D (5 bases). V was pared by 6 bases and J by 3 bases, with 10 bases between. Germline V gene lookup returns CDR1 KGHDR and CDR2 SFDVKD. The CDR3 runs 13 residues. CDR3 sequence reads: CATSTDSKETQYF. CDR3 DNA: TGTGCCACCAGTACGGACTCGAAAGAGACCCAGTACTTC.

The chain couples TRBV7-3 to TRBJ1-6; D is unresolved. V was clipped by 4 bases and J by 7 bases, with 8 bases between them. From germline, CDR1 is SGHTA and CDR2 FQGTGA. The CDR3 covers 13 residues. The CDR3: CASSSLLNSPLHF. DNA for the CDR3: TGTGCCAGCAGCTCCCTACTCAATTCACCCCTCCACTTT.